This T cell receptor (beta chain) stems from a study of Ad26.COV2.S vaccination and SARS-CoV-2 variants (dated by TCRdb to the early 2020s). Background for the entire study: Donors in the vaccine arm were drawn from COV1001, a phase I-IIa trial of Ad26.COV2.S in healthy adults that was multicentre, randomized, double-blind and placebo-controlled. Ad26.COV2.S was administered intramuscularly at 5 x 10^10 or 1 x 10^11 viral particles, either as a single shot or as two shots given 56 days apart. TCRbeta repertoire sequencing was used to assess the specificity and breadth of SARS-CoV-2-reactive T cell receptors after Ad26.COV2.S vaccination. The TCR-sequenced set comprised about 32 samples: approximately 19 Ad26.COV2.S vaccine recipients, 5 placebo recipients and 8 SARS-CoV-2 convalescent individuals. Participants in the trial were split at random into five groups of five each, receiving low-dose or high-dose Ad26.COV2.S once or twice, or else placebo on both occasions. Throughout the experiments and outcome assessment, investigators stayed blinded to trial group allocation.

The immunoSEQ Assay was the method used to sequence TCRbeta CDR3 regions. After extraction, genomic DNA underwent amplification by bias-controlled multiplex PCR, followed by high-throughput sequencing. The original methods were these. To quantify the absolute abundance of every unique TCRbeta CDR3 region, sequences were collapsed and filtered. T cell fraction was estimated by normalizing TCRbeta template counts to usable DNA, which was measured by amplifying reference genes present in all nucleated cells. Repertoire TCRs were annotated as SARS-CoV-2-specific by exact matching of V gene, CDR3 amino acid sequence and J gene to a known reactive TCR set. The reference SARS-CoV-2 TCR set came from MIRA and was filtered for enrichment in COVID-19-positive ImmuneCODE repertoires, removing public or cross-reactive TCRs. Drawing on the MIRA antigens, annotated TCRs were analysed further at the level of specific ORF or position within ORF. Breadth was defined as annotated unique rearrangements over total unique productive rearrangements; depth was the summed frequency of those rearrangements. Two-sided Wilcoxon rank-sum tests were used to compare TCR breadth between groups. In TCRdb, the immuneACCESS table is reduced to in-frame sequences with V and J assigned. These tables do not hold every clone; where another copy was compared, an unresolved V gene accounts for under half, and the others remain unexplained. V and J calls and clone size are copied from that table; D and trimming were computed from the DNA. The sample has hundreds of thousands of clones on record, roughly nine tenths of them singletons. The ten largest clones represent over 2.5% of the sample.

Concerning this clone: What this receptor recognizes is not known. The input lacks base qualities; no much larger clone sits a single base away.

Paper-wide results and their limitations: The study was not powered for comparison of responses between vaccine doses or regimens. Vaccine and placebo recipients had comparable non-spike TCR breadth, which fits with the vaccine containing only spike. After vaccination, substantial breadth of spike-specific CD8+ and CD4+ T cell responses was reported. Higher spike-specific TCR breadth was observed in Ad26.COV2.S recipients than in placebo recipients (P = 0.0014). According to the authors, total T cell responses may have been underestimated by the TCR breadth and depth analyses.

Sample treatment or condition, as interpreted from the label and publication: 19 received Ad26.COV2.S at low or high dose, single or two shots; 5 received placebo; per-sample allocation not given. For vaccine and placebo recipients, repertoires were sequenced using samples collected on day 63 after the first injection. Cohort 1b enrolled some 25 adults aged 18-55 years at a single site in Boston, USA, between 29 July and 7 August 2020. Ad26.COV2.S consisted of a replication-incompetent adenovirus type 26 vector by which a prefusion-stabilized SARS-CoV-2 spike protein from the original Wuhan strain was expressed. Taken from the germline V gene, the CDR1 and CDR2 loops are SGHTA and FQGNSA. The cysteine opens and the phenylalanine closes a CDR3 of 14 amino acids. Just the 42-base CDR3 DNA is kept, in frame starting at base 1. V and J are trimmed by 6 bases and 6 bases, and the gene matches miss 6 bases of the junction.

Sequencing used peripheral blood, obtained in a trial of Ad26.COV2.S vaccine versus placebo. This receptor chain uses TRBV7-2 and TRBJ2-3, with TRBD2 matching 10 junction bases. This clonotype was sampled from a person between 18 and 60 years old who received the Ad26.COV2.S COVID-19 vaccine or a placebo. The CDR3 protein sequence reads: CASRLAGAGDTQYF. The DNA reads as follows: TGTGCCAGCAGGCTAGCGGGAGCGGGGGATACGCAGTATTTT. The CDR3, completed at both ends by the reference TRBV7-2 and TRBJ2-3 genes, gives the full variable domain GAGVSQSPSNKVTEKGKDVELRCDPISGHTALYWYRQSLGQGLEFLIYFQGNSAPDKSGLPSDRFSAERTGGSVSTLTIQRTQQEDSAVYLCASRLAGAGDTQYFGPGTRLTVL.